Following are 3 T cell receptor beta chains from one sample sequenced in a study of blood T cell repertoires in COVID-19. The table came from immunoSEQ multiplex PCR; TCRdb's copy has only in-frame clones and leaves some out. The table lists some 250,000 clones, roughly 90% of them singletons. Material: PBMCs or T cells enriched from blood (not recorded which). These receptors came from a man aged 40-55 years who had recovered from COVID-19.

This chain links TRBV3-1 (or the pseudogene TRBV3-2) with TRBJ2-7, with TRBD1 identical over 7 bases. The J segment lost 7 bases and the V segment lost 4 bases, leaving 10 bases of the junction unmatched. Germline values: CDR1 LGHDT, CDR2 YNNKEL (reference sequence). The CDR3 runs to 14 residues. CDR3 residues: CASSRRQGVGEQYF. The CDR3 nucleotides read TGTGCCAGCAGCCGACGACAGGGAGTAGGGGAGCAGTACTTC.

With regard to this clone: Within the sample, other DNA sequences also encode this same CDR3. The chain carries TRBV9 and TRBJ1-3; 11 positions agree with TRBD1. This CDR3 spans 17 amino acids. In germline, CDR1 is SGDLS, CDR2 YYNGEE. Unmatched junction bases numbered 4, after V lost 2 bases and J lost 0 bases. The CDR3 loop is CASSVGTGGNSGNTIYF. The CDR3 nucleotides are TGTGCCAGCAGCGTCGGGACAGGGGGTAACTCTGGAAACACCATATATTTT.

This clone appeared once. The chain has TRBV18 and TRBJ1-6; no reliable D call. The CDR3 sequence is 14 residues long. Germline CDR1 reads KGHSH; CDR2 reads LQKENI. The V end was cut by 3 bases, the J end by 8 bases, with 11 bases between. The CDR3 region has the DNA TGTGCCAGCTCACCTGGACGGGGAGATTCACCCCTCCACTTT. This sequence encodes CASSPGRGDSPLHF.